A selection of T cell receptor beta chains follows, all from one sample in a study of cytomegalovirus exposure and HLA in healthy donors. Assay: immunoSEQ multiplex PCR; the TCRdb copy retains only in-frame clones and omits some. The sample comprises some 140,000 clones, under 80% of which are singletons, and 8.8% rests with the top ten. Specimen: PBMCs. All receptors derive from a woman aged 45-59 years in good health and CMV-seropositive. The CDR3 runs from the conserved cysteine through the conserved F or W. D genes are given only for firm matches. Where a row states a size, it is once, few, many or the class of an expanded clone; other rows omit it.

D,V,J,size,CDR3,DNA
TRBD2,TRBV4-2,TRBJ2-1,few,CASSQEAGGPSNEQFF,TGTGCCAGCAGCCAAGAGGCGGGGGGGCCGTCAAATGAGCAGTTCTTC
.,TRBV28,TRBJ1-4,.,CASRSGRRDEKLFF,TGTGCCAGCAGATCCGGGAGAAGGGATGAAAAACTGTTTTTT
.,TRBV20-1,TRBJ1-1,.,CSAAENTEAFF,TGCAGTGCTGCGGAGAACACTGAAGCTTTCTTT
.,TRBV6-5,TRBJ1-2,.,CAGYNRNYGYTF,TGTGCCGGATATAACAGGAACTATGGCTACACCTTC
.,TRBV7-3,TRBJ2-3,.,CASSSISTDTQYF,TGTGCCAGCAGCTCAATTAGCACAGATACGCAGTATTTT
.,TRBV7-7,TRBJ2-1,.,CASSFGGGAGNNEQFF,TGTGCTAGCAGCTTTGGAGGGGGGGCGGGGAACAATGAGCAGTTCTTC
.,TRBV6-4,TRBJ1-5,once,CASSDSGAPNQPQHF,TGCGCCAGCAGTGACTCGGGGGCCCCTAATCAGCCCCAGCATTTT
.,TRBV6-6,TRBJ2-3,.,CASRSGESTDTQYF,TGTGCCAGCAGGTCCGGGGAGAGCACAGATACGCAGTATTTT
.,TRBV21-1,TRBJ2-3,.,CASSARDSNTDTQYF,TGTGCCAGCAGCGCTCGGGACAGCAACACAGATACGCAGTATTTT
TRBD1,TRBV18,TRBJ1-1,.,CASSLRTGVNTEAFF,TGTGCCAGCTCACTCCGGACAGGGGTGAACACTGAAGCTTTCTTT
TRBD2,TRBV11-1,TRBJ2-3,once,CASSRLAGVEGDTQYF,TGTGCCAGCAGCCGACTAGCGGGGGTTGAGGGAGATACGCAGTATTTT
.,TRBV2,TRBJ1-1,few,CASLRDTNTEAFF,TGTGCCAGCTTGAGGGATACCAACACTGAAGCTTTCTTT
TRBD1,TRBV7-2,TRBJ2-1,.,CASGQVNEQFF,TGTGCCAGCGGACAGGTTAATGAGCAGTTCTTC
TRBD1,TRBV6-4,TRBJ2-1,.,CASSPGTGSYNEQFF,TGTGCCAGCAGTCCCGGGACAGGGAGCTACAATGAGCAGTTCTTC
.,TRBV6-5,TRBJ1-2,.,CASSFADNYGYTF,TGTGCCAGCAGTTTCGCGGATAACTATGGCTACACCTTC
TRBD1,TRBV11-2,TRBJ1-5,.,CAGGGQGGNQPQHF,TGTGCCGGGGGGGGACAGGGCGGCAATCAGCCCCAGCATTTT
TRBD2,TRBV11-3,TRBJ2-7,.,CASSTGTSGGNEQYF,TGTGCCAGCAGCACTGGGACTAGCGGGGGTAACGAGCAGTACTTC
TRBD1,TRBV19,TRBJ1-1,.,CASSTKTGFTEAFF,TGTGCCAGTAGTACAAAGACAGGGTTCACTGAAGCTTTCTTT
.,TRBV6-5,TRBJ2-7,.,CASSYSAADLSYEQYF,TGTGCCAGCAGTTACTCGGCGGCAGACCTTTCCTACGAGCAGTACTTC
.,TRBV30,TRBJ2-7,.,CAWLINGQEQYF,TGTGCCTGGTTAATAAATGGGCAAGAGCAGTACTTC
TRBD1,TRBV7-6,TRBJ2-7,.,CASGSRQGTYEQYF,TGTGCCAGCGGATCCAGACAGGGGACCTACGAGCAGTACTTC
TRBD1,TRBV5-1,TRBJ2-1,.,CASSLTGTGARQFF,TGCGCCAGCAGCCTGACCGGGACAGGGGCTCGGCAGTTCTTC
TRBD2,TRBV27,TRBJ2-4,.,CASSLGPGGPPPYF,TGTGCCAGCAGTTTAGGTCCGGGGGGACCGCCCCCGTACTTC
.,TRBV9,TRBJ1-5,.,CASSRGGLNQPQHF,TGTGCCAGCAGCCGGGGGGGGCTTAATCAGCCCCAGCATTTT
TRBD1,TRBV9,TRBJ1-3,.,CASSPSFRTGENTIYF,TGTGCCAGCAGCCCGTCGTTTAGGACAGGGGAAAACACCATATATTTT
TRBD1,TRBV5-4,TRBJ2-2,.,CASSTQGAINTGELFF,TGTGCCAGCAGCACACAGGGGGCGATCAACACCGGGGAGCTGTTTTTT
.,TRBV7-6,TRBJ2-3,.,CASSLGGSPGTDTQYF,TGTGCCAGCAGCTTAGGAGGGTCCCCTGGCACAGATACGCAGTATTTT
.,TRBV28,TRBJ1-5,.,CASNVVSQPQHF,TGTGCCAGCAATGTGGTGAGTCAGCCCCAGCATTTT
.,TRBV11-2,TRBJ1-3,.,CASSLLGGTGNTIYF,TGTGCCAGCAGCTTACTGGGGGGGACTGGAAACACCATATATTTT
.,TRBV9,TRBJ2-7,once,CASSVSPGEDGEQYF,TGTGCCAGCAGCGTATCCCCGGGGGAAGATGGTGAGCAGTACTTC
.,TRBV2,TRBJ1-4,.,CAILLSHSEKLFF,TGTGCCATCCTGCTGAGTCATAGTGAAAAACTGTTTTTT
.,TRBV7-3,TRBJ1-1,.,CASSPDSGAEAFF,TGTGCCAGCAGCCCGGACAGTGGGGCTGAAGCTTTCTTT
TRBD2,TRBV11-2,TRBJ2-1,.,CASSLAVRAGGSGEQFF,TGTGCCAGCAGCTTAGCCGTCCGGGCGGGGGGGTCAGGTGAGCAGTTCTTC
.,TRBV5-3,TRBJ2-4,.,CARSLYFGGQAKNIQYF,TGTGCCAGAAGCTTGTATTTTGGCGGTCAAGCCAAAAACATTCAGTACTTC
.,TRBV5-1,TRBJ2-1,.,CASSQSGQPYNEQFF,TGCGCCAGCAGCCAAAGTGGACAGCCCTACAATGAGCAGTTCTTC
TRBD1,TRBV6-1,TRBJ1-5,few,CASISTGTGNQPQHF,TGTGCCAGCATTTCGACAGGGACTGGCAATCAGCCCCAGCATTTT
.,TRBV25-1,TRBJ2-7,.,CASSEDGQGKPEQYF,TGTGCCAGCAGTGAAGATGGCCAGGGGAAACCGGAGCAGTACTTC
TRBD1,TRBV5-1,TRBJ2-6,.,CASSPTGPEDVLTF,TGCGCCAGCAGCCCGACAGGGCCCGAGGACGTCCTGACTTTC
TRBD1,TRBV5-4,TRBJ1-2,.,CASSARTGGSIQGYTF,TGTGCCAGCAGCGCGAGGACAGGGGGTTCAATACAGGGCTACACCTTC
TRBD1,TRBV4-1,TRBJ2-2,once,CASSQEISSRGSTGELFF,TGCGCCAGCAGCCAAGAGATTTCTAGCAGGGGGTCCACCGGGGAGCTGTTTTTT
TRBD1,TRBV2,TRBJ2-5,.,CASRVTGAKETQYF,TGTGCCAGCAGGGTAACAGGGGCTAAAGAGACCCAGTACTTC
.,TRBV5-6,TRBJ2-7,few,CASSSILRGPYEQYF,TGTGCCAGCAGCTCGATCCTCCGTGGGCCCTACGAGCAGTACTTC
.,TRBV18,TRBJ2-3,few,CASSPRRASVIGTDTQYF,TGTGCCAGCTCACCACGGAGGGCTAGCGTAATTGGGACAGATACGCAGTATTTT
.,TRBV30,TRBJ2-3,.,CAWSRGGARTDTQYF,TGTGCCTGGAGTAGGGGGGGGGCCCGCACAGATACGCAGTATTTT
.,TRBV19,TRBJ1-6,.,CASKTGMNNSPLHF,TGTGCCAGTAAAACTGGTATGAATAATTCACCCCTCCACTTT
.,TRBV15,TRBJ2-5,.,CATSRGVGHDQETQYF,TGTGCCACCAGCAGAGGGGTTGGACACGACCAAGAGACCCAGTACTTC
.,TRBV7-9,TRBJ2-7,.,CASSPRGGEGDEQYF,TGTGCCAGCAGCCCCAGAGGTGGGGAAGGGGACGAGCAGTACTTC